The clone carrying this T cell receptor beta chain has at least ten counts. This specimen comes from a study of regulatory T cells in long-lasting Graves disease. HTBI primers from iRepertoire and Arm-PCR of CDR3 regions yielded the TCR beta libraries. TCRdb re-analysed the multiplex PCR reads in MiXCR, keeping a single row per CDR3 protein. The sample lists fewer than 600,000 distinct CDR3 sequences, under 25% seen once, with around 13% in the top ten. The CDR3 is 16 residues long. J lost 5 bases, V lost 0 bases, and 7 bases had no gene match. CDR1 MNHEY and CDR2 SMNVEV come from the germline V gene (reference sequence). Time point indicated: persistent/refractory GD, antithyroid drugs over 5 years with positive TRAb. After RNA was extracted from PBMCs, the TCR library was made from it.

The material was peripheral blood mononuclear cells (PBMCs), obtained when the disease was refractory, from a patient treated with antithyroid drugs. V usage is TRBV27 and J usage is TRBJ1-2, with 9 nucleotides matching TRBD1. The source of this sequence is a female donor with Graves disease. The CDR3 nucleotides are TGTGCCAGCAGTTTATCAGGAGGGACAGGGACATATGGCTACACCTTC. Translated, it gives CASSLSGGTGTYGYTF.